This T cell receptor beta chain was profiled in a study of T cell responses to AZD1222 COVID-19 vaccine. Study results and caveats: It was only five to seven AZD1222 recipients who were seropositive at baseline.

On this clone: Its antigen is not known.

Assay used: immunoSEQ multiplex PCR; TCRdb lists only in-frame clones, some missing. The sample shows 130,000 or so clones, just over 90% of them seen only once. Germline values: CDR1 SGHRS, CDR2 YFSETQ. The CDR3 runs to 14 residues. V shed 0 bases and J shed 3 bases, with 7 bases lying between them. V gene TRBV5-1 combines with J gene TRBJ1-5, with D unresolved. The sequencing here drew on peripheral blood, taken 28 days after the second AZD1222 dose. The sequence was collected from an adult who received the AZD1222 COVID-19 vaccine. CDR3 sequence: CASSLDSPNQPQHF. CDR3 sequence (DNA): TGCGCCAGCAGCTTGGACAGTCCCAATCAGCCCCAGCATTTT.